The source of this T cell receptor (beta chain) is a study of identical twins. Study-level findings and limits: Alpha sequences that were out-of-frame and twin-shared showed an excess of low generation probability. Model-predicted out-of-frame TCR alpha sharing fell below observed values in monozygotic twins. Abundant cord blood beta clonotypes carried fewer insertions; memory repertoires showed none.

The germline CDR1 and CDR2 sequences are LGHDT and YNNKEL (reference sequence). V trimming: 0 bases; J trimming: 5 bases; junction bases outside the gene matches: 12. This CDR3 comprises 18 residues. A few counts support this clonotype. Antigen: not known. A universal primer site was added by template switching, and unique molecular identifiers were carried by the cDNA. TCRdb independently ran MiXCR on the 5' RACE reads; one entry per CDR3 protein. The sample contains approximately 1.8 million distinct CDR3 sequences, around 33% of which appear only once. Sequenced sample: cord blood. The TCR originated in a newborn girl in good health. The V call is TRBV3-1, the J call TRBJ2-3; 9 bases fit TRBD2. The CDR3 is CASSQDEGLAPLGDTQYF. In DNA, the CDR3 is TGTGCCAGCAGCCAAGATGAGGGACTAGCCCCTCTGGGAGATACGCAGTATTTT.